Each of the 20 T cell receptor beta chains below was sequenced from the same sample in a study of blood T cells in healthy people across ages. A second PCR, run for about 7 to 11 cycles, used a sample-barcoded 5' primer plus a J-beta primer mix. TCRdb re-derived calls from the 5' RACE reads in MiXCR, one entry per CDR3 protein. This sample has 550,000 to 650,000 distinct CDR3 sequences, with approximately 26% found just once. The same data also went into a second study, on T cells of mothers and their children.

Sequenced sample: blood. The receptors were gathered from a boy between 2 and 10 years old in good health.

The chain is built from TRBV12-3 or TRBV12-4 and TRBJ2-7; D gene uncertain. V was clipped by 3 bases and J by 0 bases, with 15 bases between them. The CDR3 extends over 16 amino acids. CDR3 residues: CASSFGGSNPSYEQYF. CDR3 coding DNA: TGTGCCAGCAGTTTTGGTGGTTCGAATCCCTCCTACGAGCAGTACTTC.

V and J are TRBV4-3 and TRBJ1-1; 10 positions match TRBD1. Germline trimming cut 4 bases from V and 4 bases from J; bases unmatched to any gene: 6. Germline V gene data show CDR1 as LGHNA and CDR2 as YSLEER. This CDR3 is built from 15 residues. CDR3: CASSPDRGPGTEAFF. The CDR3 nucleotides read TGCGCCAGCAGCCCCGACAGGGGGCCTGGCACTGAAGCTTTCTTT.

CDR3 bases: TGCAGCGTCCGGACAGCTGAAGCTTTCTTT. It specifies CSVRTAEAFF. This rearrangement joins TRBV29-1 to TRBJ1-1; D possibly corresponds to TRBD1 (6 bases). The CDR3 is 10 amino acids. Germline V CDR1 and CDR2: SQVTM, ANQGSEA. Trimming took 6 bases from V and 6 from J, leaving 8 bases between them.

CDR3 in DNA: TGTGCCAGCAGCCACCGGGCCCGTGAGCAGTTCTTC. Protein: CASSHRAREQFF. This chain uses TRBV3-1 with TRBJ2-1; no definite D call. Trimming removed 3 bases from V and 9 bases from J, with 9 bases in between. The length of the CDR3 is 12 residues. Germline loops: CDR1 LGHDT, CDR2 YNNKEL (reference sequence).

This clonotype has a handful of counts. The V gene is TRBV27, the J gene TRBJ2-1; possible D gene TRBD2, 7 bases. The germline V and J ends were trimmed by 0 bases and 6 bases, with 15 bases remaining between them. This CDR3 has 16 amino acids. Germline V gives CDR1 MNHEY, CDR2 SMNVEV (reference sequence). CDR3 loop: CASSLSGRGAINEQFF. In nucleotides, the CDR3 is TGTGCCAGCAGTTTATCAGGACGGGGGGCTATCAATGAGCAGTTCTTC.

This clonotype occurred a few times. The chain uses TRBV11-2 and TRBJ1-1; 10 nucleotides match TRBD1. Trimming cost V 5 bases and J 6 bases; bases outside gene matches: 6. Germline V lookup: CDR1 SGHAT, CDR2 FQNNGV. The CDR3 extends over 14 amino acids. DNA of the CDR3: TGTGCCAGCAGCCTCGGGACAGGGGTTCCTGAAGCTTTCTTT. Its protein product is CASSLGTGVPEAFF.

At least ten counts were recorded for this clonotype. The J gene is TRBJ2-5, the V gene TRBV24-1, with a tentative D call TRBD2 (6 bases). The germline gives CDR1 KGHDR, CDR2 SFDVKD. Trimming pared 9 bases from V and 3 bases from J, leaving 19 bases between. The CDR3 is 15 residues long. The CDR3 region has the DNA TGTGCCACCGGCGGGACTGCCCCACCAAAAGAGACCCAGTACTTC. This codes for CATGGTAPPKETQYF.

The rearrangement joins TRBV3-1 to TRBJ1-1; TRBD1 is a possible D gene (5 bases). Trimming pared 2 bases from V and 4 bases from J, leaving 11 bases between. The length of the CDR3 is 14 residues. CDR1 is LGHDT, CDR2 YNNKEL, per germline (reference sequence). CDR3 loop: CASSQYSGSTEAFF. The CDR3 DNA follows: TGTGCCAGCAGCCAATATTCAGGGTCCACTGAAGCTTTCTTT.

J is TRBJ1-2 and V is TRBV5-1; 8 bases agree with TRBD1. The CDR3 is 13 amino acids. V was pared by 5 bases and J by 6 bases, with 6 bases of the junction left unmatched. Germline V CDR1 and CDR2: SGHRS, YFSETQ. The CDR3: CASRKDRDHGYTF. As DNA, the CDR3 is TGCGCCAGCAGAAAGGACAGGGATCATGGCTACACCTTC.

The chain has TRBV27 and TRBJ2-5; D is uncertain. Trimming took off 6 bases at V and 3 bases at J, with 20 bases between the two ends. CDR1 is MNHEY, CDR2 SMNVEV, per germline (reference sequence). The CDR3 covers 16 residues. The CDR3 here is CASRPRRPPGKETQYF. Here the CDR3 DNA reads TGTGCCAGCAGACCCCGGAGACCGCCGGGCAAAGAGACCCAGTACTTC.

This clonotype occurred a few times. The chain links TRBV7-2 to TRBJ2-7, with 8 bases lining up with TRBD1. V was clipped by 4 bases and J by 6 bases; unmatched bases: 11. The CDR3 extends over 15 amino acids. Germline V gene lookup returns CDR1 SGHTA and CDR2 FQGNSA. CDR3 protein: CASSSQQGGRAEQYF. CDR3 coding DNA: TGTGCCAGCAGCTCACAACAGGGGGGCCGCGCCGAGCAGTACTTC.

This clonotype was seen many times. The limits of the CDR3 on the DNA are not certain, so only TCRdb's listed CDR3 is given. The chain joins TRBV27 to TRBJ2-3; TRBD1, as called in the table, went unchecked against the DNA. Germline lookup yields CDR1 MNHEY and CDR2 SMNVEV (reference sequence). The CDR3 is made up of 19 amino acids, end residues included. CDR3 in amino acids: CASSFGQGTTSPSQETQYF.

The chain uses TRBV28 and TRBJ2-7; no firm D call. The J call is doubtful: the DNA matches TRBJ2-1 better. Germline CDR1 and CDR2: MDHEN and SYDVKM. CDR3 length: 13 amino acids. CDR3: CASSQSNMGEQFF. CDR3 in DNA: TGTGCCAGCAGTCAATCCAATATGGGCGAGCAGTTCTTC.

This clonotype was counted once. This chain uses TRBV15 with TRBJ2-3; TRBD1 matches at 8 bases. Germline V gene data show CDR1 as LNHNV and CDR2 as YYDKDF (reference sequence). This CDR3 is 13 amino acids long. After removal of 6 bases from V and 2 bases from J, the junction contained 1 base not matched to a gene. The CDR3, as DNA: TGTGCCACCAGGACAGGGGCCACAGATACGCAGTATTTT. As protein: CATRTGATDTQYF.

This clonotype was seen a handful of times. The V gene is TRBV29-1, the J gene TRBJ2-1; the match to TRBD2 covers 7 bases. Germline assignment: CDR1 SQVTM and CDR2 ANQGSEA. CDR3 size: 14 residues. V shed 1 base, J shed 12 bases, and the junction held 12 bases outside the gene matches. The CDR3 DNA reads as TGCAGCGTTGAAGTTCCGGGACTAAAGTCTGTGCAGTTCTTC. This encodes CSVEVPGLKSVQFF.

V gene TRBV18 combines with J gene TRBJ2-7; TRBD2 aligns across 7 bases. The V gene's germline CDR1 is KGHSH and CDR2 LQKENI. The CDR3 covers 16 residues. Trimming at V came to 2 bases and at J to 0 bases, leaving 7 bases not matched to a gene. In nucleotides, the CDR3 is TGTGCCAGCTCACCAGAGACTAGCATATTCTCCTACGAGCAGTACTTC. This encodes CASSPETSIFSYEQYF.

This clonotype was counted a few times. This chain's CDR3 is CASSFRGKVTEAFF. CDR3 coding DNA: TGTGCCAGCAGTTTCCGGGGGAAGGTCACTGAAGCTTTCTTT. The V and J genes are TRBV12-3 or TRBV12-4 and TRBJ1-1; D might be TRBD1 (5 bases). This CDR3 has 14 amino acids. V lost 3 bases and J lost 4, with 12 bases in between.

This clonotype has a handful of counts. The V call is TRBV19, the J call TRBJ1-1, with D hard to call. Per the germline V gene, CDR1 is LNHDA and CDR2 is SQIVND (reference sequence). The CDR3 contains 15 residues. V lost 7 bases and J 4 bases, leaving 19 bases between the germline ends. For the CDR3, the DNA is TGTGCCAGTACCCCGCTCGGGGTGGAGAGCACTGAAGCTTTCTTT. This sequence encodes CASTPLGVESTEAFF.

In its sample, this clonotype was seen a few times. The rearrangement joins TRBV3-1 to TRBJ1-1; D gene unclear. V lost 2 bases and J lost 0, with 10 bases in between. This CDR3 is built from 15 residues. Germline CDR1 LGHDT, CDR2 YNNKEL (reference sequence). The CDR3 loop is CASSQRLTMNTEAFF. The CDR3 DNA follows: TGTGCCAGCAGCCAAAGGCTTACAATGAACACTGAAGCTTTCTTT.

This clonotype was seen more than once but under ten times. The V gene is TRBV15, the J gene TRBJ2-5; D uncertain. The CDR3 spans 12 residues. V was shortened by 7 bases and J by 5 bases, with 11 bases between the two germline ends. CDR1 is LNHNV and CDR2 is YYDKDF in the germline V gene (reference sequence). The CDR3 protein is CATIVTRETQYF. CDR3 coding DNA: TGTGCCACCATCGTCACGCGGGAGACCCAGTACTTC.